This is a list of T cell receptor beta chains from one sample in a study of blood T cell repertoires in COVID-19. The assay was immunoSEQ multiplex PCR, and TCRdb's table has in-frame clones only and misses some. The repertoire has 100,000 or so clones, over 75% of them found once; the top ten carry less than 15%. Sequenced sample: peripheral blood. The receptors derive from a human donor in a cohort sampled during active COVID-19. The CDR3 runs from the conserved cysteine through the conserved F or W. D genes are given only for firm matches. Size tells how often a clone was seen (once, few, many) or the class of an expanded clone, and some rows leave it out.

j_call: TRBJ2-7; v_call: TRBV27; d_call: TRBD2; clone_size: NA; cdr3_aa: CASTGGGGKAYEQYF; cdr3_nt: TGTGCCAGCACCGGGGGGGGCGGTAAGGCCTACGAGCAGTACTTC
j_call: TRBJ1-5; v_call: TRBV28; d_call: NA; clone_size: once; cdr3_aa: CASSLWGRGGRQPQHF; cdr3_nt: TGTGCCAGCAGTTTATGGGGACGGGGGGGGAGACAGCCCCAGCATTTT
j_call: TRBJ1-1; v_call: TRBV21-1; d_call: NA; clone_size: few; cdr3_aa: CASSKEEENTEAFF; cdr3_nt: TGTGCCAGCAGCAAAGAGGAGGAGAACACTGAAGCTTTCTTT
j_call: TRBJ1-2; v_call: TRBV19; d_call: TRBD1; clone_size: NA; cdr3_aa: CASSMDRAYGYTF; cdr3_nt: TGTGCCAGTAGTATGGACAGGGCTTATGGCTACACCTTC
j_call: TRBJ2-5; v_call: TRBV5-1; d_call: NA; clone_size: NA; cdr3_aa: CASSLAVSTGQETQYF; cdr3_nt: TGCGCCAGCAGCTTGGCGGTTAGCACAGGGCAAGAGACCCAGTACTTC
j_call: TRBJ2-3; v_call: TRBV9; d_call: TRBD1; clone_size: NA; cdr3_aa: CASSVVEGAITDTQYF; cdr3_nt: TGTGCCAGCAGCGTAGTTGAGGGGGCTATAACAGATACGCAGTATTTT
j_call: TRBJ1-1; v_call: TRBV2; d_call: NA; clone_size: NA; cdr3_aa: CAREFMVMNTEAFF; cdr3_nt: TGTGCCAGGGAGTTCATGGTTATGAACACTGAAGCTTTCTTT
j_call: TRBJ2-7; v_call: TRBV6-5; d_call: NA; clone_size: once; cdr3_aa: CASSSLGGRNEQYF; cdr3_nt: TGTGCCAGCAGCTCACTGGGCGGGCGAAACGAGCAGTACTTC
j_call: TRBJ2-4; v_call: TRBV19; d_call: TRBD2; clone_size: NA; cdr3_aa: CASSMSGGAVAKNIQYF; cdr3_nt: TGTGCCAGTAGTATGAGCGGGGGGGCCGTAGCCAAAAACATTCAGTACTTC
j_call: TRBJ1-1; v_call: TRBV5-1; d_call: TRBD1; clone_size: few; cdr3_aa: CASSLLWDRNTEAFF; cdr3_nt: TGCGCCAGCAGCTTGCTTTGGGACAGGAACACTGAAGCTTTCTTT
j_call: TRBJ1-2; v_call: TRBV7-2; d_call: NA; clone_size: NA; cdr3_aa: CASSLASSYGYTF; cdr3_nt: TGTGCCAGCAGCTTAGCTTCTAGCTATGGCTACACCTTC
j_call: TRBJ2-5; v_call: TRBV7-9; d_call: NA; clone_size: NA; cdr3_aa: CASSLGQSLQETQYF; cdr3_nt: TGTGCCAGCAGCTTAGGACAGAGCCTCCAAGAGACCCAGTACTTC
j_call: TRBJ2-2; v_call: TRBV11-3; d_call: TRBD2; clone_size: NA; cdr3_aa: CASSLDPSGADNGELFF; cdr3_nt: TGTGCCAGCAGCTTAGATCCCAGCGGGGCCGACAACGGGGAGCTGTTTTTT
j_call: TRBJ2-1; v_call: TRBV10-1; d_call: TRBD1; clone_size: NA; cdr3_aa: CASSAPRPGGFEDEQFF; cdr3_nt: TGCGCCAGCAGTGCCCCCCGGCCAGGGGGTTTCGAGGATGAGCAGTTCTTC
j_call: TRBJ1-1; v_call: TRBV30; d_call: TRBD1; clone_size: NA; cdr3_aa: CAWSSGGRWNTEAFF; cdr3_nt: TGTGCCTGGAGTTCAGGGGGCCGGTGGAACACTGAAGCTTTCTTT
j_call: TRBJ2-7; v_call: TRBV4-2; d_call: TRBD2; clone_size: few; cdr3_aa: CASSQEGRLAEYEQYF; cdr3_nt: TGTGCCAGCAGCCAAGAGGGTAGGCTAGCGGAATACGAGCAGTACTTC
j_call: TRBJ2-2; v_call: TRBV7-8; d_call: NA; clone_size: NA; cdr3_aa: CASSLGYGGSNTGELFF; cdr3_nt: TGTGCCAGCAGCTTAGGCTATGGGGGGTCGAACACCGGGGAGCTGTTTTTT
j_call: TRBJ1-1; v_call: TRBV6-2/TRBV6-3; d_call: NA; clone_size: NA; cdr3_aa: CASSYLPTGNTEAFF; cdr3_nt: TGTGCCAGCAGTTACCTCCCGACAGGGAACACTGAAGCTTTCTTT
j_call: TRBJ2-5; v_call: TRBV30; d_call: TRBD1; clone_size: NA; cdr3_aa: CAWSSIPGQGKGETQYF; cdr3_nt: TGTGCCTGGAGCTCGATCCCCGGACAGGGGAAAGGGGAGACCCAGTACTTC
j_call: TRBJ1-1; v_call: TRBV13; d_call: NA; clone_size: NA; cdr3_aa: CASSLQNTEAFF; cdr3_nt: TGTGCCAGCAGCTTACAGAACACTGAAGCTTTCTTT
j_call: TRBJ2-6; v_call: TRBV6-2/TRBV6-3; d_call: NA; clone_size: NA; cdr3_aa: CASSSGSGANVLTF; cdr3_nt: TGTGCCAGCAGCTCGGGCTCTGGGGCCAACGTCCTGACTTTC
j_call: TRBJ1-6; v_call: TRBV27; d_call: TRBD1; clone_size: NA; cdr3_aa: CASSTTGGPVYNSPLHF; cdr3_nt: TGTGCCAGCAGTACCACAGGGGGCCCCGTCTATAATTCACCCCTCCACTTT
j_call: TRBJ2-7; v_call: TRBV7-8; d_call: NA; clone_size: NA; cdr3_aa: CASSFQGSYEQYF; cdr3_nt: TGTGCCAGCAGCTTTCAGGGCTCCTACGAGCAGTACTTC
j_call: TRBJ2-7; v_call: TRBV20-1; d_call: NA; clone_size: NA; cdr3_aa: CSASADYYEQYF; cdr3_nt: TGCAGTGCTAGTGCGGACTACTACGAGCAGTACTTC
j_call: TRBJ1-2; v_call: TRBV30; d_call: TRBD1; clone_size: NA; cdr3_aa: CAWSVTRQGNYGYTF; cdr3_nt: TGTGCCTGGAGTGTTACTCGACAGGGGAACTATGGCTACACCTTC
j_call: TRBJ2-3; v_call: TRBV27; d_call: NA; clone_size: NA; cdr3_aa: CASSLCTQNPTDTQYF; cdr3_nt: TGTGCCAGCAGTTTATGTACCCAGAATCCCACAGATACGCAGTATTTT
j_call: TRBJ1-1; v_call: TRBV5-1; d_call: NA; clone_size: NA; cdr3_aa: CASSIQGNTEAFF; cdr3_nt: TGCGCCAGCAGCATACAGGGAAACACTGAAGCTTTCTTT
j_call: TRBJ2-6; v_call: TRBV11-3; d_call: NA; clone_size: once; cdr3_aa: CASSLTRQPLSGANVLTF; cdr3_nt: TGTGCCAGCAGCCTAACCCGACAGCCCCTCTCTGGGGCCAACGTCCTGACTTTC
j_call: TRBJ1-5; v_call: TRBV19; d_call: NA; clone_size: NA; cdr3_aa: CASSRDRYYSNQPQHF; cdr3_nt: TGTGCCAGTAGTCGTGACAGGTACTATAGCAATCAGCCCCAGCATTTT
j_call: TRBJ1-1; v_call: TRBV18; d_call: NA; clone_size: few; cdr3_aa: CASSPTNMNTEAFF; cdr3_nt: TGTGCCAGCTCACCCACTAATATGAACACTGAAGCTTTCTTT
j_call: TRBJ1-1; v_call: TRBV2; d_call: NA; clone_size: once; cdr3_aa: CASSRVGTEAFF; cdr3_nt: TGTGCCAGCAGTCGGGTGGGCACTGAAGCTTTCTTT
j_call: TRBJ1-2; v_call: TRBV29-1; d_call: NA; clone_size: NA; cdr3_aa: CSVVGTGGYTF; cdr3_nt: TGCAGCGTTGTCGGTACAGGTGGCTACACCTTC
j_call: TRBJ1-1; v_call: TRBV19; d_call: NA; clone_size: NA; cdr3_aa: CASRTLDRLNTEAFF; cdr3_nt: TGTGCCAGTAGGACCCTGGACAGACTGAACACTGAAGCTTTCTTT
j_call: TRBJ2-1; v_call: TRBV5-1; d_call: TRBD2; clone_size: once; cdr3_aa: CASSRSGGAYEQFF; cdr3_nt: TGCGCCAGCAGCCGTAGCGGGGGGGCCTATGAGCAGTTCTTC
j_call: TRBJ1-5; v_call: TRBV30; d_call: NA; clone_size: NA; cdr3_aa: CAWSPRGGSNQPQHF; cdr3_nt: TGTGCCTGGAGTCCCCGAGGGGGTAGCAATCAGCCCCAGCATTTT
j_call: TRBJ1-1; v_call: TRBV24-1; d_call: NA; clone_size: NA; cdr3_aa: CATRPTTGRGNTEAFF; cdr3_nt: TGTGCCACCAGACCAACGACAGGCCGGGGGAACACTGAAGCTTTCTTT
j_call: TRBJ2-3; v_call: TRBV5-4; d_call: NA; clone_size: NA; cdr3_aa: CASSTGGRTDTQYF; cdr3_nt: TGTGCCAGCAGCACGGGGGGCCGCACAGATACGCAGTATTTT
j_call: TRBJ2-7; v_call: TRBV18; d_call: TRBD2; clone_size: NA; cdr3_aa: CASSPFRQGRLAGGRTYEQYF; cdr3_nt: TGTGCCAGCTCACCATTTCGGCAGGGTCGGCTAGCGGGGGGCCGAACCTACGAGCAGTACTTC
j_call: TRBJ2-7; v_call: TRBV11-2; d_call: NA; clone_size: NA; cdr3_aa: CASTYQGYEQYF; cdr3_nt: TGTGCCAGCACCTACCAGGGTTACGAGCAGTACTTC
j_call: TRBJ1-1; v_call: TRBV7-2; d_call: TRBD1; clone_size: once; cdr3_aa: CASSAGGTGGMNTEAFF; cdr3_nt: TGTGCCAGCAGCGCGGGGGGGACAGGGGGCATGAACACTGAAGCTTTCTTT
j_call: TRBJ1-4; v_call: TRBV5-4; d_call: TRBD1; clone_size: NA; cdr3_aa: CASSQTGDEKLFF; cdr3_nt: TGTGCCAGCAGCCAGACAGGGGATGAAAAACTGTTTTTT
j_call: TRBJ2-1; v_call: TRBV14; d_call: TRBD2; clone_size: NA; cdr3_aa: CASSPLATSGGRNEQFF; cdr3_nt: TGTGCCAGCAGCCCACTTGCAACTAGCGGGGGCCGCAATGAGCAGTTCTTC
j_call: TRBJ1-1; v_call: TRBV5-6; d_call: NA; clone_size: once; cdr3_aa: CASSLGSEAFF; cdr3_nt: TGTGCCAGCAGCTTGGGTAGTGAAGCTTTCTTT
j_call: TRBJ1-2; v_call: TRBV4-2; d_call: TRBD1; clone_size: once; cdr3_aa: CASSYGQGDYGYTF; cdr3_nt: TGTGCCAGCAGCTACGGACAGGGAGACTATGGCTACACCTTC
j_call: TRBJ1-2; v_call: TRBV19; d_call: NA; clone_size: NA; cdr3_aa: CASSIWDKISNYGYTF; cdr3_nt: TGTGCCAGTAGTATTTGGGACAAAATCTCTAACTATGGCTACACCTTC
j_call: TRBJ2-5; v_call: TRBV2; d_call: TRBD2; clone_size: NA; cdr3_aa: CASGGVETQYF; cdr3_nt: TGTGCCAGTGGGGGGGTAGAGACCCAGTACTTC
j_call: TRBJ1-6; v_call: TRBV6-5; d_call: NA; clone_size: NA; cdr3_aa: CASTWQGNSPLHF; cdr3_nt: TGTGCCAGCACATGGCAGGGTAACTCACCCCTCCACTTT
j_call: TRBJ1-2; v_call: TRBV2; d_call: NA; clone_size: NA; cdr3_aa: CASSEVGGAYGYTF; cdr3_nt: TGTGCCAGCAGTGAAGTGGGGGGGGCCTATGGCTACACCTTC
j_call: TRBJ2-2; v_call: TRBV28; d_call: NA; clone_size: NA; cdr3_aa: CASSFAVGELFF; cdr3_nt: TGTGCCAGCAGTTTCGCGGTCGGGGAGCTGTTTTTT
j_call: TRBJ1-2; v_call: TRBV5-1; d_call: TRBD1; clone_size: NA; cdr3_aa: CASSSPDRPLYGYTF; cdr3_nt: TGCGCCAGCAGCTCTCCGGACAGGCCACTCTATGGCTACACCTTC
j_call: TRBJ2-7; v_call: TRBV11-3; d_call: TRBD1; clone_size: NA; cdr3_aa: CASSSGQGAGEQYF; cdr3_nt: TGTGCCAGCAGCTCCGGACAGGGGGCTGGCGAGCAGTACTTC
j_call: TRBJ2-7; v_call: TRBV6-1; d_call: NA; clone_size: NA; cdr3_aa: CASRDGYEQYF; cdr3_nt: TGTGCCAGCCGTGACGGCTACGAGCAGTACTTC
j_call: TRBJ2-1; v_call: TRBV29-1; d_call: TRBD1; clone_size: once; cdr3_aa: CSAPRGDSSFF; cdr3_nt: TGCAGCGCTCCCCGAGGGGACAGTTCGTTCTTC
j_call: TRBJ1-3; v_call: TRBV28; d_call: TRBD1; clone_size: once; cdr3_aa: CASSQGGQGGNTIYF; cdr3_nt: TGTGCCAGCAGCCAAGGGGGACAGGGTGGAAACACCATATATTTT
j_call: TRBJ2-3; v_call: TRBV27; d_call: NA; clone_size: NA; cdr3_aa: CASSLMGQLSTDTQYF; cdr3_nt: TGTGCCAGCAGTTTAATGGGACAACTTAGCACAGATACGCAGTATTTT
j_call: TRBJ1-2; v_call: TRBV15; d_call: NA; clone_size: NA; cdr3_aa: CATSKWQGTYGYTF; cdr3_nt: TGTGCCACCAGCAAGTGGCAGGGTACCTATGGCTACACCTTC
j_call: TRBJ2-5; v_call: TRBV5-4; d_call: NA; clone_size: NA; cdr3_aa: CASSPGHLQETQYF; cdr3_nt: TGTGCCAGCAGCCCTGGACACCTCCAAGAGACCCAGTACTTC
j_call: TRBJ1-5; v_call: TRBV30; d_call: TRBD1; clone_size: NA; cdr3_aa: CAWSNRLFGTGWGNQPQHF; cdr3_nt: TGTGCCTGGAGTAATAGGCTATTCGGGACAGGGTGGGGCAATCAGCCCCAGCATTTT
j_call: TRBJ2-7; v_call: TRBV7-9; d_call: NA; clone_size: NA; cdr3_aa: CASSPAGEAHEQYF; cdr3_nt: TGTGCCAGCAGCCCGGCAGGGGAAGCCCACGAGCAGTACTTC
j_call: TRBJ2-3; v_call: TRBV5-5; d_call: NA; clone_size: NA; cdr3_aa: CASSRDFTDTQYF; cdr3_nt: TGTGCCAGCAGCCGGGACTTCACAGATACGCAGTATTTT